The clone carrying this T cell receptor (beta chain) has only a few counts. The sample is drawn from a study of T cells of healthy individuals. The CDR3 runs 12 residues. The ends were cut back, 5 bases at V and 5 bases at J, with 9 bases in the middle. The germline gives CDR1 SGHVS, CDR2 FQNEAQ. TCRdb called the 5' RACE reads again in MiXCR, with one record for every CDR3 protein. The sample shows approximately 52,000 distinct CDR3 sequences, about 15% of them seen only once. V gene TRBV7-8 combines with J gene TRBJ2-5; D remains unclear. The source of this sequence is a human donor in good health. The CDR3 here is CASSRGWETQYF. The CDR3 DNA follows: TGTGCCAGCAGCCGTGGGTGGGAGACCCAGTACTTC.